The 32 T cell receptor beta chains presented below share a single source sample, sequenced in a study of naive and memory T cell subsets. Both TRBC1 and TRBC2 were covered by a beta constant-region primer of two equimolar oligonucleotides. Ligated cDNA was amplified by four rounds of PCR with nested alpha and beta constant-region primers and SP2. MiXCR was run by TCRdb on the UMI-ligation and nested PCR reads, yielding one entry per CDR3 protein. Among 15,000 to 20,000 distinct CDR3 sequences listed, 8.5% to 9.5% were seen once. Sequenced sample: central memory CD8+ T cells from blood. The receptors were sampled from a human donor in good health.

The chain joins TRBV28 to TRBJ2-1, with D perhaps matching TRBD2 (7 bases). The CDR3 runs 15 residues. The ends were cut back, 6 bases at V and 6 bases at J, with 18 bases in the middle. CDR1 is MDHEN and CDR2 is SYDVKM in the germline V gene. DNA of the CDR3: TGTGCCAGCAGCGGAATTGGGGGGGGCGCCAATGAGCAGTTCTTC. Its protein is CASSGIGGGANEQFF.

V and J are TRBV20-1 and TRBJ1-5; unclear D gene. V lost 0 bases to trimming and J lost 4 bases, with 16 bases between them. Germline V gene lookup returns CDR1 DFQATT and CDR2 SNEGSKA (reference sequence). This CDR3 is built from 16 residues. The CDR3 nucleotides read TGCAGTGCTAGAGATTTGTCAGAAGGGTTGAATCAGCCCCAGCATTTT. Translation gives CSARDLSEGLNQPQHF.

This clonotype was seen at least ten times. The V gene is TRBV25-1, the J gene TRBJ1-4, with 8 nucleotides matching TRBD1. There are 18 residues in the CDR3. The V gene's germline CDR1 is MGHDK and CDR2 SYGVNS. Trimming at V came to 7 bases and at J to 2 bases, leaving 15 bases not matched to a gene. DNA for the CDR3: TGTGCCAGCACCGCTGTAGGGCAGGGGGCTTTGACTAATGAAAAACTGTTTTTT. Its translation is CASTAVGQGALTNEKLFF.

This rearrangement joins TRBV29-1 to TRBJ2-1, with D perhaps matching TRBD2 (5 bases). V lost 3 bases and J 7 bases, leaving 19 bases between the germline ends. Germline V gives CDR1 SQVTM, CDR2 ANQGSEA. The CDR3 contains 15 residues. The CDR3 loop is CSVEGADPCPNEQFF. CDR3 bases: TGCAGCGTTGAGGGAGCGGACCCCTGTCCGAATGAGCAGTTCTTC.

V and J are TRBV15 and TRBJ2-7; TRBD2 agrees at 13 bases. This CDR3 region has 16 residues. The J segment lost 4 bases and the V segment lost 0 bases, leaving 3 bases of the junction unmatched. Germline V CDR1 and CDR2: LNHNV, YYDKDF (reference sequence). CDR3: CATSREGLAGRYEQYF. The CDR3 region has the DNA TGTGCCACCAGCAGAGAGGGACTAGCGGGAAGATACGAGCAGTACTTC.

This clonotype was observed at least ten times. This chain connects TRBV24-1 to TRBJ2-7; D may be TRBD2 (5 bases). The germline V gene has CDR1 KGHDR and CDR2 SFDVKD. The CDR3 is made up of 15 amino acids. Trimming took off 4 bases at V and 6 bases at J, with 18 bases between the two ends. This CDR3 reads CATSDPDLNYGEQYF. The CDR3 coding sequence is TGTGCCACCAGTGACCCGGACTTGAACTACGGCGAGCAGTACTTC.

In its sample, this clonotype was seen many times. V is TRBV6-1 and J is TRBJ2-6; 7 nucleotides align to TRBD1. V dropped 6 bases and J dropped 0; count of bases not matched to a gene: 2. Germline assignment: CDR1 MNHNS and CDR2 SASEGT. This CDR3 has 15 residues. CDR3 DNA sequence: TGTGCCAGCAGAGACAGGGACTCTGGGGCCAACGTCCTGACTTTC. Translation: CASRDRDSGANVLTF.

The rearrangement uses TRBV25-1 and TRBJ1-4; D uncertain. From germline, CDR1 is MGHDK and CDR2 SYGVNS. Trimming stripped 0 bases from V and 8 bases from J, with 4 bases between. CDR3 length equals 12 residues. The DNA for the CDR3 is TGTGCCAGCAGTGAATATGAAGAAAAACTGTTTTTT. Protein sequence: CASSEYEEKLFF.

The chain employs TRBV4-3 and TRBJ2-7; TRBD2 is a possible D gene (6 bases). Trimming pared 4 bases from V and 2 bases from J, leaving 12 bases between. CDR1 and CDR2 from the germline V gene are LGHNA and YSLEER. This CDR3 contains 14 residues. CDR3 coding DNA: TGCGCCAGCAGCCTAGATCCGGGAGCCTACGAGCAGTACTTC. Amino acids: CASSLDPGAYEQYF.

The genes are TRBV3-1 and TRBJ2-1; D is unclear. The V gene's germline CDR1 is LGHDT and CDR2 YNNKEL (reference sequence). The CDR3 extends over 16 amino acids. V gave up 0 bases and J gave up 0 bases, with 9 bases separating them. The CDR3 nucleotides read TGTGCCAGCAGCCAAGACCCCCCTAGCTCCTACAATGAGCAGTTCTTC. This codes for CASSQDPPSSYNEQFF.

This clonotype was seen a few times. The V gene is TRBV14, the J gene TRBJ1-1; D gene ambiguous. CDR3 length: 14 amino acids. The germline V and J ends were trimmed by 4 bases and 5 bases, with 14 bases remaining between them. The V gene's germline CDR1 is SGHDN and CDR2 FVKESK. The CDR3 protein is CASSPQPLRTEAFF. In DNA form, the CDR3 reads TGTGCCAGCAGCCCCCAGCCTTTACGGACTGAAGCTTTCTTT. Using reference TRBV14 and TRBJ1-1 for the parts outside the CDR3, the full variable domain is EAGVTQFPSHSVIEKGQTVTLRCDPISGHDNLYWYRRVMGKEIKFLLHFVKESKQDESGMPNNRFLAERTGGTYSTLKVQPAELEDSGVYFCASSPQPLRTEAFFGQGTRLTVV.

This clonotype was picked up a small number of times. The chain uses TRBV30 and TRBJ1-1, with D perhaps matching TRBD1 (5 bases). The CDR3 spans 15 residues. The V and J ends lost 4 bases and 0 bases respectively, with 15 bases between them. The germline gives CDR1 GTSNPN, CDR2 SVGIG (reference sequence). The CDR3 bases are TGTGCCTGGAACCCGCCAGGGCAGATGAACACTGAAGCTTTCTTT. Its protein is CAWNPPGQMNTEAFF.

This clonotype was detected many times. The rearrangement joins TRBV2 to TRBJ2-1; D may be TRBD2 (6 bases). The germline CDR1 and CDR2 sequences are SNHLY and FYNNEI. With 8 bases removed from V and 6 bases from J, the gap between germline ends came to 14 bases. The CDR3 runs 13 residues. As DNA, the CDR3 is TGTGCCAGCTCGGAGGGTGATATCAATGAGCAGTTCTTC. This translates into CASSEGDINEQFF.

The chain combines TRBV6-1 with TRBJ1-6; D gene uncertain. Looked up from germline, CDR1 is MNHNS and CDR2 is SASEGT. The CDR3 runs to 16 residues. Trimming took 3 bases from V and 9 from J, leaving 18 bases between them. The CDR3 here is CASSESVLEWGSPLHF. The CDR3 DNA follows: TGTGCCAGCAGTGAGTCCGTCTTGGAGTGGGGTTCACCCCTCCACTTT.

The chain joins TRBV4-1 to TRBJ1-1; tentatively, D is TRBD1 (5 bases). The CDR3 sequence is 15 residues long. Between the trimmed V and J ends, which lost 0 bases and 5 bases, there was a span of 13 bases. Germline CDR1 reads MGHRA; CDR2 reads YSYEKL. The CDR3 reads CASSQDVWGGTEAFF. DNA for the CDR3: TGCGCCAGCAGCCAAGATGTCTGGGGGGGAACTGAAGCTTTCTTT.

This clonotype was seen a handful of times. The J gene is TRBJ2-1, the V gene TRBV3-1; 9 bases agree with TRBD2. Unmatched junction bases numbered 5, after V lost 4 bases and J lost 4 bases. CDR1 LGHDT and CDR2 YNNKEL come from the germline V gene (reference sequence). This CDR3 is 15 amino acids long. Written as DNA, the CDR3 is TGTGCCAGCAGCCCGTTAGCGGGGGCGTACAATGAGCAGTTCTTC. Translating it yields CASSPLAGAYNEQFF.

This clonotype has a count of ten or more. The chain joins TRBV18 to TRBJ2-1; D gene uncertain. The CDR3 has 15 residues. Germline V gene lookup returns CDR1 KGHSH and CDR2 LQKENI. The V and J ends lost 6 bases and 2 bases respectively, with 14 bases between them. CDR3 DNA sequence: TGTGCCAGCTCCCCCGTAGGGTACGCCTACAATGAGCAGTTCTTC. Translation: CASSPVGYAYNEQFF. The variable domain in full, completed from reference TRBV18 and TRBJ2-1, reads NAGVMQNPRHLVRRRGQEARLRCSPMKGHSHVYWYRQLPEEGLKFMVYLQKENIIDESGMPKERFSAEFPKEGPSILRIQQVVRGDSAAYFCASSPVGYAYNEQFFGPGTRLTVL.

This clonotype showed up many times. This chain's CDR3 is CASSFWGLTDTQYF. For the CDR3, the DNA is TGTGCCAGCAGTTTCTGGGGATTAACAGATACGCAGTATTTT. The chain links TRBV12-3 or TRBV12-4 to TRBJ2-3; no firm D call. With 3 bases removed from V and 3 bases from J, the gap between germline ends came to 10 bases. This CDR3 contains 14 residues.

This clonotype was observed at least ten times. The gene calls are TRBV12-3 or TRBV12-4 and TRBJ1-6, with a tentative D call TRBD1 (6 bases). The V end lost 1 base, the J end lost 8 bases, and 12 bases lay between the germline ends. The CDR3 extends over 15 amino acids. The CDR3 spells CASSLEDSLYSPLHF. The CDR3 DNA sequence: TGTGCCAGCAGTTTAGAGGACAGTCTTTATTCACCCCTCCACTTT.

This clonotype was picked up many times. The chain links TRBV12-3 or TRBV12-4 to TRBJ2-4; D remains ambiguous. The CDR3 covers 13 residues. The V end was cut by 4 bases, the J end by 7 bases, with 11 bases between. The CDR3 here is CASSYPSRNIQYF. The CDR3 nucleotides read TGTGCCAGCAGTTATCCCAGCCGGAACATTCAGTACTTC.

The chain uses TRBV6-4 and TRBJ2-3; D not resolved. This CDR3 has 13 residues. The V gene's germline CDR1 is MRHNA and CDR2 SNTAGT. V shed 8 bases and J shed 3 bases, with 12 bases lying between them. Here the CDR3 DNA reads TGTGCCAGCGCTGGCGGTGGGACAGATACGCAGTATTTT. Protein: CASAGGGTDTQYF.

This chain links TRBV20-1 with TRBJ2-3, with D possibly TRBD2 on 6 matching bases. This CDR3 has 15 amino acids. V was shortened by 0 bases and J by 0 bases, with 10 bases between the two germline ends. The germline gives CDR1 DFQATT, CDR2 SNEGSKA (reference sequence). This CDR3 is CSARDLGTSTDTQYF. CDR3 nucleotide sequence: TGCAGTGCTAGAGATCTCGGGACTAGCACAGATACGCAGTATTTT.

This clonotype was recorded at least ten times. CDR3 sequence (DNA): TGTGCCAGCAGCTTAGTGGTGTTAGATACGCAGTATTTT. Translated, it gives CASSLVVLDTQYF. This rearrangement joins TRBV11-2 to TRBJ2-3; no clear D. V lost 1 base and J lost 5, with 7 bases in between. This CDR3 has 13 residues. Germline lookup yields CDR1 SGHAT and CDR2 FQNNGV.

This clonotype was counted only a few times. The genes are TRBV3-1 and TRBJ1-1; unclear D gene. This CDR3 has 16 residues. Germline V gives CDR1 LGHDT, CDR2 YNNKEL (reference sequence). Trimming stripped 2 bases from V and 5 bases from J, with 18 bases between. This chain's CDR3 is CASSQSHATVGTEAFF. CDR3 DNA: TGTGCCAGCAGCCAAAGTCATGCTACTGTGGGGACTGAAGCTTTCTTT.

This clonotype has only a few counts. The chain couples TRBV6-2 or TRBV6-3 to TRBJ2-5; no reliable D call. V was trimmed by 1 base and J by 2 bases, leaving 8 bases between them. The germline V gene encodes CDR1 MNHEY and CDR2 SVGEGT. This CDR3 is 14 amino acids long. The CDR3 DNA reads as TGTGCCAGCAGTTACTTATTGATTCAAGAGACCCAGTACTTC. Residues: CASSYLLIQETQYF.

The chain employs TRBV29-1 and TRBJ2-3, with TRBD1 matching 8 bases. Germline V lookup: CDR1 SQVTM, CDR2 ANQGSEA. The CDR3 is 14 residues long. After removal of 3 bases from V and 5 bases from J, the junction contained 7 bases not matched to a gene. The chain's CDR3 is CSVDRQGAEDTQYF. DNA for the CDR3: TGCAGCGTTGATCGGCAGGGGGCTGAAGATACGCAGTATTTT.

For this clonotype: The junction does not match germline at one end; this may be a read error. The chain couples TRBV19 to TRBJ1-2, with D unresolved. The V gene's germline CDR1 is LNHDA and CDR2 SQIVND (reference sequence). The CDR3 is 12 amino acids. CDR3 in amino acids: CASSLAQNGFTF. The CDR3 bases are TGTGCCAGTAGTCTTGCTCAAAATGGCTTCACCTTC.

The V and J genes are TRBV7-2 and TRBJ1-3; no reliable D call. The CDR3 length is 14 residues. V gave up 0 bases and J gave up 6 bases, with 9 bases separating them. CDR1 and CDR2 (germline): SGHTA, FQGNSA. The CDR3 nucleotides are TGTGCCAGCAGCTTAGCTTTCGGGGTAAACACCATATATTTT. Protein product: CASSLAFGVNTIYF.

This chain connects TRBV20-1 to TRBJ1-1; the match to TRBD1 covers 8 bases. V gave up 1 base and J gave up 6 bases; unmatched junction bases: 10. CDR3 length: 15 residues. The germline gives CDR1 DFQATT, CDR2 SNEGSKA (reference sequence). The CDR3 DNA follows: TGCAGTGCTAGAGGGGCAGGACAGGGATTCGCTGAAGCTTTCTTT. Encoded protein: CSARGAGQGFAEAFF.

This clonotype was counted ten times or more. This chain joins TRBV7-9 and TRBJ2-7, with TRBD1 matching 8 bases. This CDR3 contains 14 residues. The germline V gene has CDR1 SEHNR and CDR2 FQNEAQ (reference sequence). Losses at the gene ends were 4 bases for V and 5 bases for J; bases not matched to a gene: 7. The CDR3 coding sequence is TGTGCCAGCAGCTCTTGGACAGGGCAGCACGAGCAGTACTTC. Translation: CASSSWTGQHEQYF.

This clonotype was counted once. The J gene is TRBJ2-1, the V gene TRBV6-2 or TRBV6-3; no reliable D call. The CDR3 is made up of 12 amino acids. Trimming took off 1 base at V and 5 bases at J, with 3 bases between the two ends. In germline, CDR1 is MNHEY, CDR2 SVGEGT. The CDR3 DNA reads as TGTGCCAGCAGTTACTGGAACAATGAGCAGTTCTTC. Protein sequence: CASSYWNNEQFF.

Turning to this clonotype: A much larger clone lies a single base off, so this may be a read error. The chain joins TRBV12-5 to TRBJ2-3; 8 bases are shared with TRBD1. This CDR3 spans 16 amino acids. Per the germline V gene, CDR1 is LGHNT and CDR2 is FRNRAP. The CDR3 spells CSSGFRQGLETDTQYF. CDR3 nucleotide sequence: TGTTCTAGTGGTTTTCGACAGGGGCTAGAGACAGATACGCAGTATTTT.